This TCR beta chain originates from a study of OX40 agonist ivuxolimab in advanced cancers. For this clone: The target antigen is unknown.

TCRdb's table, derived via immunoSEQ multiplex PCR, lists solely in-frame clones and lacks some. The table shows 50,000 to 65,000 clones, with about 91% occurring only once. The CDR3 is 14 residues long. The V and J ends lost 4 bases and 6 bases respectively, with 15 bases between them. From germline, CDR1 is LNHDA and CDR2 SQIVND (reference sequence). Regarding the study as a whole: In the 0.1-3.0 mg/kg groups, partial responders showed among the lowest expansion. A proportion of nonresponders additionally exhibited low normalized T-cell clonal expansion.

The rearrangement links TRBV19 to TRBJ1-1; no clear D. The sequence was obtained from an adult with an advanced solid tumor such as melanoma, head and neck, liver or kidney cancer. Sample: CD4+ or CD8+ T cells sorted from blood, taken in a trial of the OX40 agonist ivuxolimab. DNA of the CDR3: TGTGCCAGTAGTAAGCTTGGGGTACAAGCTGAAGCTTTCTTT. Translated: CASSKLGVQAEAFF.